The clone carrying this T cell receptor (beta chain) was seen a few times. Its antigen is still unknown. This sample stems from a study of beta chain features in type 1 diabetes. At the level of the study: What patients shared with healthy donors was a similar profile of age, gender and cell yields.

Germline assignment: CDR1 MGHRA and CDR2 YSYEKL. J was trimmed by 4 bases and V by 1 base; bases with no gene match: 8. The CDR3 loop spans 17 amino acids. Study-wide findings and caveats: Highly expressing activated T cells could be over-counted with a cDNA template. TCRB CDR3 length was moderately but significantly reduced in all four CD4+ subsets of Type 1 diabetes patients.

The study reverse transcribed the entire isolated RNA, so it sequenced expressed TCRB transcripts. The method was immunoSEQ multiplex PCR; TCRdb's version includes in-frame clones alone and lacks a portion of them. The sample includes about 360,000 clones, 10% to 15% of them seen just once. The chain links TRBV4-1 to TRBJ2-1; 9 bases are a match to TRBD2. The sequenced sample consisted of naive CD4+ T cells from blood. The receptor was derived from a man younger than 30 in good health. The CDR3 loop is CASSQAVAGVVYNEQFF. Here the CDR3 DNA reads TGCGCCAGCAGCCAAGCGGTAGCGGGAGTTGTGTACAATGAGCAGTTCTTC.